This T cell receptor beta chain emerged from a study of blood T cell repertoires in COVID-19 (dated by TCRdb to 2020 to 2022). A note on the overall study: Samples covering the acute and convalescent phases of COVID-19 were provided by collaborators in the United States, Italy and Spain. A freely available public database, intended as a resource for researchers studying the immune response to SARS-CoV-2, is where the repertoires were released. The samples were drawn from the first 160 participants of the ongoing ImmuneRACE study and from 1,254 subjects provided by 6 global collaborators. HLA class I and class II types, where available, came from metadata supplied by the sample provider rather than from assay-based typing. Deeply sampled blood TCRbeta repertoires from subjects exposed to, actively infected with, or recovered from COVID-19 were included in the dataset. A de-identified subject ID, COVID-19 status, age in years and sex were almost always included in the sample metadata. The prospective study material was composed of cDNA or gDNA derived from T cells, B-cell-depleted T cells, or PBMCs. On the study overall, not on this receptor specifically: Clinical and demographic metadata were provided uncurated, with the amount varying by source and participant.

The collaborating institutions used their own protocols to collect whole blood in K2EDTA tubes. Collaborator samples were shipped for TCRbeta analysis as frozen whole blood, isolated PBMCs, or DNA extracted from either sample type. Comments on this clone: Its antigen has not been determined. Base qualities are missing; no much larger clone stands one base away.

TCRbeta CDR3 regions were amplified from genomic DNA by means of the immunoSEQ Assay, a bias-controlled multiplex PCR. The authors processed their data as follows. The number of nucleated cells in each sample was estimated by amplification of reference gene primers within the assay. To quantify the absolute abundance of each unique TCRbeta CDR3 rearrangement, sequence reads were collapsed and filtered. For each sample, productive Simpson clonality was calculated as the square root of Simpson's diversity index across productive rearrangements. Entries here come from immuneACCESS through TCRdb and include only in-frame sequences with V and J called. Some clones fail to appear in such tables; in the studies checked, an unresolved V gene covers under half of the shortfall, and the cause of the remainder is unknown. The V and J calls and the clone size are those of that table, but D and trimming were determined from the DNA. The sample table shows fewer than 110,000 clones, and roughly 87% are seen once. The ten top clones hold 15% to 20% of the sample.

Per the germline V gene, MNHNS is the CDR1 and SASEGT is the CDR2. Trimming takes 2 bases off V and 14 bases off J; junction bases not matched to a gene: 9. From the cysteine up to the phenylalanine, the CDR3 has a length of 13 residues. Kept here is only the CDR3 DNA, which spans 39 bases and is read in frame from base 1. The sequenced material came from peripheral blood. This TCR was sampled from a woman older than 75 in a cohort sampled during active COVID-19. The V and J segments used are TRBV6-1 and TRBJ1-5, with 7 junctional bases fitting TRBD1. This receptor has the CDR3 CASSEYEGAGEHF. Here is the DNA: TGTGCCAGCAGTGAATATGAGGGGGCAGGGGAGCATTTT.